Listed below are T cell receptor beta chains from one sample, sequenced in a study of T-cell memory formation after mild COVID-19. TCRdb ran MiXCR on the 5' RACE reads and lists one entry per CDR3 protein. The top ten clones hold more than 11% of a sample with 100,000 to 150,000 distinct CDR3 sequences, about a sixth of them seen once. The sequencing input was PBMCs or a T cell subset sorted from them (not recorded which). Receptor source: an adult woman who had mild COVID-19 (a few samples of this study predate the infection). Cell type and time point are not known. Each CDR3 is given without its conserved first and last residue. For some rows the clone size is stated as once, few or many, or as a class when expanded; others skip it.

TRBV6-5 | NA | ASRTPGQGRYGYT
TRBV6-2/TRBV6-3 | NA | ASSYGIAGGPYEQF
TRBV3-1 | NA | ASSPGLAGNTGELF
TRBV5-6 | NA | ASSEGWGEQY
TRBV6-1 | few | ASSVGQGDYEQY
TRBV2 | few | ASRDTGFLVYEQY
TRBV18 | few | ASSQGQDLYGYT
TRBV30 | NA | AWSVGPGTTNLF
TRBV25-1 | NA | ASSDWDRGRSPLH
TRBV29-1 | many | SVGTDYLGYNEQF
TRBV10-3 | few | AIALTGESTDTQY
TRBV6-2/TRBV6-3 | NA | ASSYSTGGITEAF
TRBV15 | few | ATSRTDRGRLSNTGELF
TRBV19 | NA | ASAGDYARGEQY
TRBV24-1 | NA | ATSDLRQRNTGELF
TRBV20-1 | NA | SGSGASGFQETQY
TRBV4-1 | once | ASSQDGGEPHEQY
TRBV6-2/TRBV6-3 | NA | ASSSQGLAQETQY
TRBV19 | few | ASSFRNTEAF
TRBV29-1 | NA | SVPDRGGETQY
TRBV7-9 | many | ASSLTGGSYNEQF
TRBV5-4 | NA | ASSFGKETQY
TRBV7-9 | once | ASRQQGYNEQF
TRBV5-6 | many | ASSPGTGAYEQY
TRBV5-1 | few | ASSASLGSYNEQF
TRBV10-3 | many | AISDRDREPF
TRBV7-3 | few | ASSRSGKNTGELF
TRBV2 | NA | ASSGRNEKLF
TRBV7-2 | NA | ASSPASGMYNEQF
TRBV11-1 | few | ASSRGAQGAYEQY
TRBV7-8 | few | ASSRQEVYEQY
TRBV10-3 | NA | AISDGDPPYEQY
TRBV7-3 | few | ASRVGENTEAF
TRBV7-2 | many | ASSPLAGSSYEQY
TRBV7-8 | few | ASSLSGRGDTEAF
TRBV30 | few | AWRGPGLAGEGELF
TRBV5-5 | NA | ASSSLPDRDNSPLH
TRBV12-3/TRBV12-4 | few | ASSPRPVRAF
TRBV9 | NA | ASSVDPARFNEQF
TRBV10-3 | NA | AISENQGTGSSSGANVLT
TRBV12-3/TRBV12-4 | NA | ASRVYSHTEAF
TRBV27 | few | ASSYGLQETQY
TRBV5-1 | many | ASSFQGNTEAF
TRBV29-1 | few | SVVTSGYNEQF
TRBV12-3/TRBV12-4 | few | ASSVGRTYGYT
TRBV7-9 | NA | ASSLGDSTFYEQY
TRBV6-2/TRBV6-3 | NA | ASSYETGGRYEQY
TRBV20-1 | few | SAGQLPGL
TRBV13 | few | ASSSGLAGEDEQY
TRBV5-6 | NA | ASSLEPGVGVYEQY
TRBV14 | NA | ASSPQRSSGSLEQY
TRBV11-2 | NA | ASSPESGIPEAF
TRBV10-3 | NA | AISRNPGSGNTIY
TRBV6-5 | many | ASSYSMIGTSGRYEQF